These T cell receptor beta chains were read from a single sample in a study of blood T cell dynamics during melanoma immunotherapy. TCRdb's table, derived via immunoSEQ multiplex PCR, lists solely in-frame clones and lacks some. The data contain almost 15,000 clones, more than 85% of them singletons. Sample: blood, taken from a patient treated with checkpoint blockade. These receptors came from a human donor with melanoma. The CDR3 runs from the conserved cysteine through the conserved F or W. A D gene is named only where the DNA matches it firmly. Where a row states a size, it is once, few, many or the class of an expanded clone; other rows omit it.

V	D	size	J	DNA	CDR3
TRBV7-2	-	-	TRBJ1-5	TGTGCCAGCAGCTTATTGGACGGGATCTATGGCAATCAGCCCCAGCATTTT	CASSLLDGIYGNQPQHF
TRBV7-6	-	once	TRBJ1-1	TGTGCCAGCAGCACCCGGCGGGGGGCGAACACTGAAGCTTTCTTT	CASSTRRGANTEAFF
TRBV18	TRBD1	-	TRBJ2-7	TGTGCCAGCTCACCGCGGACAGGGGGGATCGACTCTGGAGAGCAGTACTTC	CASSPRTGGIDSGEQYF
TRBV7-2	-	-	TRBJ2-3	TGTGCCAGCAGCTTGTACGGGGATACGCAGTATTTT	CASSLYGDTQYF
TRBV12-2	-	-	TRBJ2-7	TGTGCAAGTCGCTTAGCGCAGGGGACAGGGGTCGGCGAGCAGTACTTC	CASRLAQGTGVGEQYF
TRBV6-1	-	-	TRBJ1-1	TGTGCCAGCAAGGAGGGGGTTTGGAACACTGAAGCTTTCTTT	CASKEGVWNTEAFF
TRBV6-6	-	-	TRBJ2-3	TGTGCCAGCAGTTACGTTGCAGATACGCAGTATTTT	CASSYVADTQYF
TRBV7-9	-	-	TRBJ2-1	TGTGCCAGCAGCTTAGGGAAGCAGTTCTTC	CASSLGKQFF
TRBV7-3	-	-	TRBJ2-3	TGTGCCAGCAGCTTAACGACAGTCCGCACAGATACGCAGTATTTT	CASSLTTVRTDTQYF
TRBV19	TRBD2	-	TRBJ2-2	TGTGCCAGTCGGACTAGCGGGAGTCACGGGGAGCTGTTTTTT	CASRTSGSHGELFF
TRBV7-3	TRBD1	-	TRBJ2-7	TGTGCCAGCAGCCCAGGACAGGGAAGCTGGGACGAGCAGTACTTC	CASSPGQGSWDEQYF
TRBV7-7	TRBD2	-	TRBJ2-3	TGTGCTAGCAGCTTAGGCGGGGGGGCGGGTACGCAGTATTTT	CASSLGGGAGTQYF
TRBV4-2	-	-	TRBJ2-1	TGTGCCAGCAGCCAAGATCGAACAGGGAACAATGAGCAGTTCTTC	CASSQDRTGNNEQFF
TRBV10-3	-	once	TRBJ2-2	TGTGCCATCAAGGGAGAGGGGGAGCTGTTTTTT	CAIKGEGELFF
TRBV6-1	-	-	TRBJ1-2	TGTGCCAGCACCACCCAAGGCGGCCTTAACTATGGCTACACCTTC	CASTTQGGLNYGYTF
TRBV7-2	-	-	TRBJ2-5	TGTGCCAGCAGCGAACGACAGAGGGCCCCAGAGACCCAGTACTTC	CASSERQRAPETQYF
TRBV5-4	-	few	TRBJ1-1	TGTGCCAGCAGCTTGTTGCTGCAGGGGAACACTGAAGCTTTCTTT	CASSLLLQGNTEAFF
TRBV7-6	-	-	TRBJ2-1	TGTGCCAGCAGCCCCCTAGGGACGACGTACAATGAGCAGTTCTTC	CASSPLGTTYNEQFF
TRBV2	TRBD2	-	TRBJ2-5	TGTGCCACCCGCCGGGAGGTCCAAGAGACCCAGTACTTC	CATRREVQETQYF
TRBV6-1	-	-	TRBJ1-1	TGTGCCAGCAGTGAAGGCGGATCTGAAGCTTTCTTT	CASSEGGSEAFF
TRBV10-2	TRBD2	-	TRBJ2-1	TGCGCCAGCAGTGTCCCAGCGGGAGGGCCCCATGAGCAGTTCTTC	CASSVPAGGPHEQFF
TRBV2	TRBD2	-	TRBJ2-1	TGTGCCAGCCGGGGACTAGCGGGGGCCAACTACAATGAGCAGTTCTTC	CASRGLAGANYNEQFF
TRBV30	-	-	TRBJ1-5	TGTGCCTGGAGTGCGGACAGTCATAGCAATCAGCCCCAGCATTTT	CAWSADSHSNQPQHF
TRBV7-9	-	-	TRBJ2-7	TGTGCCAGCAGCCTCCGCACACAGGGATCCTACGAGCAGTACTTC	CASSLRTQGSYEQYF
TRBV14	-	once	TRBJ2-3	TGTGCCAGCAGCCAAGAGAGGTCCCGCACAGATACGCAGTATTTT	CASSQERSRTDTQYF
TRBV9	TRBD2	-	TRBJ2-7	TGTGCCAGCAGCGTAGGAGCGGGGGATCTCTACGAGCAGTACTTC	CASSVGAGDLYEQYF
TRBV7-3	-	few	TRBJ1-1	TGTGCCAGCAGTCAGGGAAAGAACACTGAAGCTTTCTTT	CASSQGKNTEAFF
TRBV7-8	TRBD2	-	TRBJ2-5	TGTGCCAGCAGCTTAGTTATAGCGGGACCCCAAGAGACCCAGTACTTC	CASSLVIAGPQETQYF
TRBV9	-	-	TRBJ1-3	TGTGCCAGCAGCGTCGGGGTAACTCTCTCTGGAAACACCATATATTTT	CASSVGVTLSGNTIYF
TRBV2	-	-	TRBJ2-3	TGTGCCAGCAGTGACGGCAGGTGGGGCACAGATACGCAGTATTTT	CASSDGRWGTDTQYF
TRBV6-1	-	-	TRBJ2-1	TGTGCCAGCAGTGAAGACACCGTCTTCAATGAGCAGTTCTTC	CASSEDTVFNEQFF
TRBV18	-	-	TRBJ2-7	TGTGCCAGCTCACCACAAGGACAGACCTACGAGCAGTACTTC	CASSPQGQTYEQYF
TRBV20-1	-	-	TRBJ2-7	TGCAGTGCGGGGGGGCGGAGCGAGCAGTACTTC	CSAGGRSEQYF
TRBV19	TRBD1	-	TRBJ2-5	TGTGCCAGTAGTATTTGGGACAGGGGACGGGAGACCCAGTACTTC	CASSIWDRGRETQYF
TRBV28	TRBD1	-	TRBJ1-2	TGTGCCAGCAGTCTACGACAGGGCAACTATGGCTACACCTTC	CASSLRQGNYGYTF
TRBV30	TRBD1	once	TRBJ1-4	TGTGCCTGGGGTTACAGGGGTCGAATCGAAAAACTGTTTTTT	CAWGYRGRIEKLFF
TRBV7-3	TRBD1	-	TRBJ1-6	TGTGCCAGCAGCTTACGGCAGGGGGGTTCACCCCTCCACTTT	CASSLRQGGSPLHF
TRBV6-1	-	-	TRBJ1-3	TGTGCCAGCAGTGATGGAGTATCTGGAAACACCATATATTTT	CASSDGVSGNTIYF
TRBV6-4	TRBD1	once	TRBJ1-6	TGTGCCAGCAGTCCTCGGGACAGGGGGCCCGAGGGTTCACCCCTCCACTTT	CASSPRDRGPEGSPLHF
TRBV25-1	TRBD2	-	TRBJ2-1	TGTGCCAGCAGACGGGGGGGAGCATACAATGAGCAGTTCTTC	CASRRGGAYNEQFF